The 9 T cell receptor beta chains presented below share a single source sample, sequenced in a study of metastatic and nonmetastatic thyroid tumors. TCRdb reanalyzed the PCR reads via MiXCR. The data contain around 30,000 clones, roughly 15% of them singletons. Before thyroid surgery, none of the patients had received any treatment. Sequencing was performed on blood. The receptors were gathered from a female donor with papillary thyroid cancer or a benign thyroid nodule (not recorded which). Some clones in this sample may be carry-over from other donors' samples.

Ten or more counts support this clone. This chain uses TRBV5-1 with TRBJ2-7; 12 nucleotides match TRBD1. CDR1 and CDR2 from the germline V gene are SGHRS and YFSETQ. The V gene end was trimmed by 5 bases and the J gene end by 2 bases; junction bases not matched to a gene: 8. This CDR3 is 16 amino acids long. The DNA of the CDR3 is TGCGCCAGCAGGGGGGGACAGGGGGCACTACCCTACGAGCAGTACTTC. Protein sequence: CASRGGQGALPYEQYF.

This clone was found many times. V gene TRBV25-1 combines with J gene TRBJ1-2; D is uncertain. Trimming removed 5 bases from V and 7 bases from J, with 17 bases in between. Germline V lookup: CDR1 MGHDK, CDR2 SYGVNS. The CDR3 consists of 14 residues. CDR3 sequence (DNA): TGTGCCAGCAGTCCCAACGCCCCCGGGTCTGGCTACACCTTC. Its protein is CASSPNAPGSGYTF.

CDR3 sequence (DNA): TGTGCCAGCGGTCGGACATACTGCGAGCAGTACTTC. Translating it yields CASGRTYCEQYF. The chain uses TRBV7-8 and TRBJ2-7; possibly TRBD1 for D (5 bases). Germline CDR1 and CDR2: SGHVS and FQNEAQ. The CDR3 is 12 residues long. Trimming removed 8 bases at V and 6 bases at J, with 14 bases between. Variable domain in full (rest from reference TRBV7-8 and TRBJ2-7): GAGVSQSPRYKVAKRGQDVALRCDPISGHVSLFWYQQALGQGPEFLTYFQNEAQLDKSGLPSDRFFAERPEGSVSTLKIQRTQQEDSAVYLCASGRTYCEQYFGPGTRLTVT.

Ten or more counts support this clone. The J gene is TRBJ1-5, the V gene TRBV7-8, with a tentative D call TRBD1 (5 bases). The V end lost 2 bases, the J end lost 5 bases, and 10 bases lay between the germline ends. This CDR3 is built from 14 residues. Germline CDR1 and CDR2: SGHVS and FQNEAQ. In nucleotides, the CDR3 is TGTGCCAGCAGCTTACCGGGGGGACATCAGCCCCAGCATTTT. Protein product: CASSLPGGHQPQHF.

In this sample, this clone turned up many times. The rearrangement joins TRBV20-1 to TRBJ2-1, with no clear D. The CDR3 sequence is 14 residues long. Germline V gene data show CDR1 as DFQATT and CDR2 as SNEGSKA (reference sequence). The ends were cut back, 5 bases at V and 3 bases at J, with 14 bases in the middle. The CDR3 bases are TGCAGTGCTGCTGCAAGTGGATACTACAATGAGCAGTTCTTC. Translated: CSAAASGYYNEQFF.

This clone has a count of ten or more. The chain recombines TRBV28 with TRBJ2-1; D might be TRBD2 (5 bases). The CDR3 is 16 residues long. Between the trimmed V and J ends, which lost 3 bases and 6 bases, there was a span of 18 bases. Germline loops: CDR1 MDHEN, CDR2 SYDVKM. CDR3 loop: CASSFGGGSVSNEQFF. Written as DNA, the CDR3 is TGTGCCAGCAGTTTCGGTGGTGGGAGTGTGTCCAATGAGCAGTTCTTC.

In this sample, this clone turned up many times. This chain links TRBV20-1 with TRBJ2-1, with 9 bases that match TRBD2. There are 16 residues in the CDR3. V shed 3 bases, J shed 0 bases, and the junction held 6 bases outside the gene matches. CDR1 DFQATT and CDR2 SNEGSKA come from the germline V gene (reference sequence). The CDR3 bases are TGCAGTGCTAGGACCGAGACTAGCGGCTCCTACAATGAGCAGTTCTTC. Residues: CSARTETSGSYNEQFF.

This clone was seen many times. The same CDR3 can be traced to other DNA sequences in this sample. This chain joins TRBV30 and TRBJ2-3; 7 positions match TRBD1. The germline gives CDR1 GTSNPN, CDR2 SVGIG (reference sequence). V lost 3 bases and J lost 5; bases outside the gene matches: 8. The CDR3 is made up of 14 amino acids. The CDR3 reads CAWSRYRGQDTQYF. The CDR3 DNA reads as TGTGCCTGGAGCAGATACAGGGGTCAAGATACGCAGTATTTT.

This clone showed up just a few times. This chain joins TRBV6-1 and TRBJ1-1; D not resolved. The V end was cut by 1 base, the J end by 7 bases, with 10 bases between. CDR3 length: 13 residues. Germline V CDR1 and CDR2: MNHNS, SASEGT. CDR3 protein: CASSEEEVNEAFF. The CDR3, as DNA: TGTGCCAGCAGTGAAGAGGAAGTAAATGAAGCTTTCTTT.